The clone carrying this TCR beta chain has just a few counts. Its antigen is as yet unknown. The germline V gene encodes CDR1 PRHDT and CDR2 FYEKMQ (reference sequence). Trimming shortened V by 1 base and J by 5 bases, and 3 bases separated the two germline ends. The CDR3 extends over 11 amino acids. This sample stems from a study of OX40 agonist ivuxolimab in advanced cancers. The repertoire was sequenced with immunoSEQ multiplex PCR; TCRdb's copy has only in-frame clones and lacks some. The table has 75,000 to 100,000 clones, about 90% seen once. Regarding the study as a whole: On average, CD8+ T cells had more expanded clones than CD4+.

The clonotype was recovered from an adult with an advanced solid tumor such as melanoma, head and neck, liver or kidney cancer. The sample here was CD4+ or CD8+ T cells sorted from blood, taken in a trial of the OX40 agonist ivuxolimab. This chain joins TRBV13 and TRBJ2-7, with D unclear. Written as DNA, the CDR3 is TGTGCCAGCAGCTTAGTCCACGAGCAGTACTTC. Translation gives CASSLVHEQYF.